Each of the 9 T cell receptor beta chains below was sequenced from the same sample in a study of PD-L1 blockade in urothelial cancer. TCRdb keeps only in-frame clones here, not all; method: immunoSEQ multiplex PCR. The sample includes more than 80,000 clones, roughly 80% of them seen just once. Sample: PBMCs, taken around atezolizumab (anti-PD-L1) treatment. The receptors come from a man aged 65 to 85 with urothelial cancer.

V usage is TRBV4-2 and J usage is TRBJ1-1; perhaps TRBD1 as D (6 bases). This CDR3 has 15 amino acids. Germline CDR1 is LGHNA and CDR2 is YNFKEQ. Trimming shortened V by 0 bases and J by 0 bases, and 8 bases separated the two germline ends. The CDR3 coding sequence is TGTGCCAGCAGCCAAGAGGGGGCGATGAACACTGAAGCTTTCTTT. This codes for CASSQEGAMNTEAFF.

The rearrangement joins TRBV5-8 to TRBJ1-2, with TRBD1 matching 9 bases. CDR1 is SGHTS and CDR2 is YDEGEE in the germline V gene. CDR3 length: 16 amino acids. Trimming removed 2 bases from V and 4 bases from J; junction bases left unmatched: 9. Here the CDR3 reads CASSLPPGQGGYGYTF. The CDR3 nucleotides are TGTGCCAGCAGCTTACCGCCGGGACAGGGTGGCTATGGCTACACCTTC.

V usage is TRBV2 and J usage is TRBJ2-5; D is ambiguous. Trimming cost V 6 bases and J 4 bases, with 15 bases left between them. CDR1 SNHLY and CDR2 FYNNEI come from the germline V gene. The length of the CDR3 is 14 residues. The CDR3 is CASRADLVGETQYF. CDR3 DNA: TGTGCCAGCAGGGCCGACTTAGTGGGAGAGACCCAGTACTTC.

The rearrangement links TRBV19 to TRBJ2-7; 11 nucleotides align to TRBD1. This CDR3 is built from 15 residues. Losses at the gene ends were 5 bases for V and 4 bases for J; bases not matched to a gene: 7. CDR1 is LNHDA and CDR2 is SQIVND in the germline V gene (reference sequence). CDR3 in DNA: TGTGCCAGTAGTGCCGGGACAGGGGGGATTTACGAGCAGTACTTC. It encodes CASSAGTGGIYEQYF.

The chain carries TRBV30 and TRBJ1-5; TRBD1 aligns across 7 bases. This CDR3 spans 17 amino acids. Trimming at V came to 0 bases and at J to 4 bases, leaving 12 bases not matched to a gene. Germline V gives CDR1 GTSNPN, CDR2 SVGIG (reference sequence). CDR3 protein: CAWSVQGGQLVNQPQHF. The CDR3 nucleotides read TGTGCCTGGAGTGTACAAGGGGGACAGTTAGTTAATCAGCCCCAGCATTTT.

The CDR3 sequence: CASSPTGTSEDTQYF. In DNA form, the CDR3 reads TGTGCCAGCAGCCCCACCGGGACTAGCGAAGATACGCAGTATTTT. The rearrangement joins TRBV7-3 to TRBJ2-3, with TRBD2 identical over 10 bases. Germline V gene lookup returns CDR1 SGHTA and CDR2 FQGTGA. Unmatched junction bases numbered 7, after V lost 5 bases and J lost 5 bases. The CDR3 runs to 15 residues.

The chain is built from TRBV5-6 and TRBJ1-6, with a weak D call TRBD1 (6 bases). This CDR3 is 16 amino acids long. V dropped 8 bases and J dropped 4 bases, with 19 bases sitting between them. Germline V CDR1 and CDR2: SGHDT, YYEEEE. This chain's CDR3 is CASQGRDTGYNSPLHF. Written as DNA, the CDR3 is TGTGCCAGTCAGGGTCGGGACACCGGATATAATTCACCCCTCCACTTT. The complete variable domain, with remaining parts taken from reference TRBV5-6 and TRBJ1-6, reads DAGVTQSPTHLIKTRGQQVTLRCSPKSGHDTVSWYQQALGQGPQFIFQYYEEEERQRGNFPDRFSGHQFPNYSSELNVNALLLGDSALYLCASQGRDTGYNSPLHFGNGTRLTVT.

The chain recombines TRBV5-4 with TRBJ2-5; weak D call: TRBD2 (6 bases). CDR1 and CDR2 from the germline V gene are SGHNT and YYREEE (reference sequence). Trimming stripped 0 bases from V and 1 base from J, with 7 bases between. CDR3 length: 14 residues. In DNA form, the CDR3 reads TGTGCCAGCAGCTTGGCTAGCGTCCAAGAGACCCAGTACTTC. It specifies CASSLASVQETQYF.

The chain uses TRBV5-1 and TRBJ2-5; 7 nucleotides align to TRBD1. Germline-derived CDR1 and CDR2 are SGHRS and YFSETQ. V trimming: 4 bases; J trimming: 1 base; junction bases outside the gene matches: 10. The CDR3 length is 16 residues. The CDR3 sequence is CASSTEPGGIQETQYF. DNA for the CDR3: TGCGCCAGCAGCACGGAGCCAGGGGGAATCCAAGAGACCCAGTACTTC.